This paragraph covers one T cell receptor (beta chain) sequence. What antigen it recognizes has not been identified. Base quality data are lacking; no much larger clone is found one base away. The data derive from a study of blood T cell repertoires in COVID-19 (dated by TCRdb to 2020 to 2021). The study in broad terms: Collaborator samples came from the United States, Italy and Spain and covered acute and convalescent phases of COVID-19. Nearly every sample came with metadata listing a de-identified subject ID, COVID-19 status, age in years and sex. HLA class I and class II types, where available, came from metadata supplied by the sample provider rather than from assay-based typing. The material from the prospective study consisted of cDNA or gDNA derived from T cells, B-cell-depleted T cells, or PBMCs. The repertoires were made available in a free public database intended to serve as a resource for research on the immune response to SARS-CoV-2. The dataset comprised deeply sampled blood TCRbeta repertoires from subjects exposed to, actively infected with, or recovered from COVID-19. The samples were drawn from two sources: the first 160 participants of the ongoing ImmuneRACE study, and some 1,300 subjects contributed by 6 global collaborators. The paper as a whole reports these results and caveats: The amount of clinical and demographic metadata varied by source and participant and was provided uncurated.

TCRbeta CDR3 regions were amplified from genomic DNA using the immunoSEQ Assay, a bias-controlled multiplex PCR. The authors' analysis ran thus. The number of nucleated cells in each sample was estimated from the amplification of reference gene primers within the assay. To quantify the absolute abundance of each unique TCRbeta CDR3 rearrangement, sequence reads were collapsed and filtered. Productive Simpson clonality was computed per sample as the square root of Simpson's diversity index over productive rearrangements. This is the immuneACCESS table as TCRdb keeps it, with only in-frame sequences that have V and J called. A part of the clones is gone; compared with another copy, unresolved V genes explain less than half, and the rest is unexplained. V and J calls and clone size are as listed in that table; D and trimming were resolved from the DNA. In this sample the table shows about 170,000 clones, over 85% of which occur a single time. The ten largest clones represent about 5% of the sample.

The V and J ends are trimmed by 1 base and 1 base, leaving 7 bases between them. Looking up the germline V gene yields CDR1 MNHNS and CDR2 SASEGT. The CDR3 has 14 amino acids, counting the end cysteine and phenylalanine. Only the CDR3 portion is preserved as DNA: 42 bases, with reading frame beginning at the first base. Each collaborating institution followed its own protocols to collect whole blood in K2EDTA tubes. For TCRbeta analysis, collaborator samples were shipped as frozen whole blood, as isolated PBMCs, or as DNA extracted from either sample type. Specimen: peripheral blood. This TCR derives from a woman aged 45-65 years with acute or convalescent COVID-19. Recombination joined TRBV6-1 with TRBJ1-1, with a weak D call of TRBD1 (5 bases match). The CDR3 corresponds to CASSEGQGNTEAFF. The nucleotides read TGTGCCAGCAGTGAAGGGCAGGGGAACACTGAAGCTTTCTTT.